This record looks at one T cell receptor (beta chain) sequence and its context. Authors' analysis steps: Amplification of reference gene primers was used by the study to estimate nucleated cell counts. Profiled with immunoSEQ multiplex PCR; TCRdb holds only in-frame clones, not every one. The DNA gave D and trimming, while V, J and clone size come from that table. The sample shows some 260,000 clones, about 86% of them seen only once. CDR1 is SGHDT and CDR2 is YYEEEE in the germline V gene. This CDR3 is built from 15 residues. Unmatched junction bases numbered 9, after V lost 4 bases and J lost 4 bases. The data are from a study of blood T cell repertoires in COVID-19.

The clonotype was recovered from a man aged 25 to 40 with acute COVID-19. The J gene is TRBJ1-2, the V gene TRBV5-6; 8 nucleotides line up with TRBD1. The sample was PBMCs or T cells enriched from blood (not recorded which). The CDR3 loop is CASSGTGQAFYGYTF. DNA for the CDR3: TGTGCCAGCAGCGGAACGGGACAGGCCTTCTATGGCTACACCTTC. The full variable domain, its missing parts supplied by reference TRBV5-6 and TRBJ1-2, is DAGVTQSPTHLIKTRGQQVTLRCSPKSGHDTVSWYQQALGQGPQFIFQYYEEEERQRGNFPDRFSGHQFPNYSSELNVNALLLGDSALYLCASSGTGQAFYGYTFGSGTRLTVV.